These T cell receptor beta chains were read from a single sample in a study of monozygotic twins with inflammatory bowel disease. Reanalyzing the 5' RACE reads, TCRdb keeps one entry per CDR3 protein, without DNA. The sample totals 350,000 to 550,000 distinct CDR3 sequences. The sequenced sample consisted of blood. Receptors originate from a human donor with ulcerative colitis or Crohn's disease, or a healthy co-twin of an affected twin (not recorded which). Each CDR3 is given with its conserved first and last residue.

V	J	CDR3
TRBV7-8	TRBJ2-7	CASSLRDSGAYEQYF
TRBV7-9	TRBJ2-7	CASSPREGFLVEQYF
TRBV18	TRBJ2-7	CASSRRKPGHVSYEQYF
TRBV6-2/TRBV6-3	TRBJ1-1	CASSYGSSGAFF
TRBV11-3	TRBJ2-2	CASSQWTSGGELFF
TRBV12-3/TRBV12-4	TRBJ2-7	CASVLSDLGDGLYEQYF
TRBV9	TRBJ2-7	CASSASGSLDEQYF
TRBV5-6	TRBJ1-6	CASSLRFQGGSPLHF
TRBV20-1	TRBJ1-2	CSAPDRVYGYTF
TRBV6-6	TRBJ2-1	CASTLNGGDNEQFF
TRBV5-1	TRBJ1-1	CASSFGGADGKTEAFF
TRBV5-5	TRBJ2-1	CASSAGTSGGWWQFF
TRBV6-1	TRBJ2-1	CASSLMSSYNEQFF
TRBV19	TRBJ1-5	CASSPGQAGMSQHF
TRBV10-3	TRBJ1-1	CAIRGDSATNTEAFF
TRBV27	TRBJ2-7	CASSWAANSYEQYF
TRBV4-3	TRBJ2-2	CASSQDRLAWELFF
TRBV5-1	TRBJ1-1	CASSPLAGMNTEAFF
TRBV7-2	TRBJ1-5	CASSLVPWGSGNQPQHF
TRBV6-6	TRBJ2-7	CASRAGASYEQYF
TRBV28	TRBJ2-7	CASSRKTEQYF
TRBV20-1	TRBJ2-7	CSAQSQGLTYEQYF
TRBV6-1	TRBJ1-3	CASTTDGSGNTIYF
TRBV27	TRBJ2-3	CASTETSGPTDTQYF
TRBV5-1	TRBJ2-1	CASSPELADSGNEQFF
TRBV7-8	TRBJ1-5	CASSLDIYSNQPQHF
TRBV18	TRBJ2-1	CASSPTSPGLLLGGNEQFF
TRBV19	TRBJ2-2	CASSKLAGATGELFF
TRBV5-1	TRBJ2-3	CASSLDQQRKPDTQYF
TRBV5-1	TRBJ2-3	CASSFDSAGTDTQYF
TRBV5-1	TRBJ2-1	CASSLPKNLGVNEQFF
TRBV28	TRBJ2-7	CASSLGGVGEQYF
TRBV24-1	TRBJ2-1	CATSDPSGRAYNEQFF
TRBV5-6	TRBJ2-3	CASSLGNTWADTQYF
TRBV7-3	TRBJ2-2	CASSLPGLAGGPGDTGELFF
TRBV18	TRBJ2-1	CASSLKGSGDLREQFF
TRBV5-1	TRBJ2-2	CASSLVGVYGTGELFF
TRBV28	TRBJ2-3	CASSSISGSADTQYF
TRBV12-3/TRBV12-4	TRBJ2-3	CASRTGKDTQYF
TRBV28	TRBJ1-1	CASSLYRETEAFF
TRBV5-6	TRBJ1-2	CASSLPGGDGYTF
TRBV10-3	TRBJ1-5	CAISDPNGGFNQPQHF
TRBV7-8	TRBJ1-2	CASSLGGSNYGYTF
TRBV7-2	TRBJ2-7	CASSLVAQGQGYEQYF
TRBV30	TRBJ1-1	CAWRTGPTNTEAFF
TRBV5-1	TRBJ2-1	CASSLNVGGGSYNEQFF
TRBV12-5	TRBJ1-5	CASGFFVRDPLNQPQHF
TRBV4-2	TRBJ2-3	CASSQDSGASGTDTQYF
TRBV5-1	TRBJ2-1	CASSLAGGGDNEQFF
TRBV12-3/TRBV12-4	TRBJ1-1	CASWNPDRGRTEAFF
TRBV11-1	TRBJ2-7	CASSTRGGPEAYEQYF
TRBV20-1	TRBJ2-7	CSARGDGFSYEQYF
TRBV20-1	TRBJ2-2	CSARVSNTGELFF